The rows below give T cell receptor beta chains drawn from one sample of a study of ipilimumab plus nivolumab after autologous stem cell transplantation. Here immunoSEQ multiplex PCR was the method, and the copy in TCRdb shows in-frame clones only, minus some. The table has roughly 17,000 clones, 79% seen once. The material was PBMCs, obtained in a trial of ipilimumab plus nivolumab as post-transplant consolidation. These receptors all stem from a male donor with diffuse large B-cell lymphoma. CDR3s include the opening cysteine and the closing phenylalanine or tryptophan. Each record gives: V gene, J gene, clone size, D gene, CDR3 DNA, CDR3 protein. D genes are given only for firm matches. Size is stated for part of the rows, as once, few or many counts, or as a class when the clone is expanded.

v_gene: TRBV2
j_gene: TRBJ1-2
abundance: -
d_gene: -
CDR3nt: TGTGCCATCCCGACACTTAACTATGGCTACACCTTC
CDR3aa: CAIPTLNYGYTF

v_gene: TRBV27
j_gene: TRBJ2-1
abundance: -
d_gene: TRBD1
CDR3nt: TGTGCCAGTCGGACAGGCTCAATTGAGCAGTTCTTC
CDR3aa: CASRTGSIEQFF

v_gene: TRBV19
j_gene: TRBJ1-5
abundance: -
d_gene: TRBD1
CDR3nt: TGTGCCAGTAGTGGGACAGGGGATCAGCCCCAGCATTTT
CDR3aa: CASSGTGDQPQHF

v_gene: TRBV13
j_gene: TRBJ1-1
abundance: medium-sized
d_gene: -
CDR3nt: TGTGCCAGCAGCTTAGGACCGATGAACACTGAAGCTTTCTTT
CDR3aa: CASSLGPMNTEAFF

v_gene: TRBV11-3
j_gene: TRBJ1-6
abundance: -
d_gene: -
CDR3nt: TGTGCCAGCAGCTTATATGGTTTCCAGGCCTCCTATAATTCACCCCTCCACTTT
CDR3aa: CASSLYGFQASYNSPLHF

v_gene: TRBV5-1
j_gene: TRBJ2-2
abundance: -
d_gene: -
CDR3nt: TGCGCCAGCACCTTGAATGGGGCTCCGAACACCGGGGAGCTGTTTTTT
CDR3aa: CASTLNGAPNTGELFF

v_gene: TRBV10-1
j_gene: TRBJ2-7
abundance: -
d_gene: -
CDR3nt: TGCGCCAGCAGTGAGTCAAAGACGGGGCAATACTTC
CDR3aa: CASSESKTGQYF

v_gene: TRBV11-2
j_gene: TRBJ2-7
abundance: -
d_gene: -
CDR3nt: TGTGCCAGCAGCCCCCCGTGGGATTTGGGCGAGCAGTACTTC
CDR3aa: CASSPPWDLGEQYF

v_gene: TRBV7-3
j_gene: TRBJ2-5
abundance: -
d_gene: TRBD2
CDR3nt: TGTGCCAGCAGCCGACTAGCGTACGGGGAGACCCAGTACTTC
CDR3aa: CASSRLAYGETQYF

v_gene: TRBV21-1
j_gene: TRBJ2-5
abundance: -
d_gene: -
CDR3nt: TGTGCCAGCCCTCTAGCGGGGGCCCTGATGAATGGGACCCAGTACTTC
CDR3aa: CASPLAGALMNGTQYF

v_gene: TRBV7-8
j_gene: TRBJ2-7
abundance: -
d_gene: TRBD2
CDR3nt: TGTGCCAGCAGCTTGGGGGGGGTGAGATACGAGCAGTACTTC
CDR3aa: CASSLGGVRYEQYF

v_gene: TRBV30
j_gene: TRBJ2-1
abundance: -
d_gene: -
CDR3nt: TGTGCCTGGAGTAGTAGTGGTAGGCCGGTCAATGAGCAGTTCTTC
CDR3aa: CAWSSSGRPVNEQFF

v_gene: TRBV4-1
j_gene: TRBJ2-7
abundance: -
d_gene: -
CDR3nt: TGCGCCAGCAGCCAAGGCCATCAAACAGGGTCGCATTCCTACGAGCAGTACTTC
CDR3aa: CASSQGHQTGSHSYEQYF

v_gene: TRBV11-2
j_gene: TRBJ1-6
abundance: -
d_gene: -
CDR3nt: TGTGCCAGCAGTAAGAGTCAGGTAGCGTTCCCCCTCCACTTT
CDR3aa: CASSKSQVAFPLHF

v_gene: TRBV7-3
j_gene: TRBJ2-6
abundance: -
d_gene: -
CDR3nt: TGTGCCAGCAGCTTACGGGGAAACTCTGGGGCCAACGTCCTGACTTTC
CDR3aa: CASSLRGNSGANVLTF

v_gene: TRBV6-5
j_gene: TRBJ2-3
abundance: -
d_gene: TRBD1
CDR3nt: TGTGCCAGCGGGGCAGGGGGTAGGACGCAGTATTTT
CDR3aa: CASGAGGRTQYF

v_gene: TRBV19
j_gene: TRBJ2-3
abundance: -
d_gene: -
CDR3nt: TGTGCCAGTAGGGACTGGGAGGAGGGAACAGATACGCAGTATTTT
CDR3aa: CASRDWEEGTDTQYF

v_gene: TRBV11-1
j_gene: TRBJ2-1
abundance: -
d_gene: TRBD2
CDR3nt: TGTGCCAGCAGCCGGACTAGCGGGAGTAATGAGCAGTTCTTC
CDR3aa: CASSRTSGSNEQFF

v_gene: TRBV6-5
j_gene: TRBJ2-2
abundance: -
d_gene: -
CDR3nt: TGTGCCCGCAGCCCACAGCCGGTCACCGGGGAGCTGTTTTTT
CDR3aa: CARSPQPVTGELFF

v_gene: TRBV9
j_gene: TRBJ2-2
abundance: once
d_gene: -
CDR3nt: TGTGCCAGCAGCGTAGGGTTGGTGGGAAACACCGGGGAGCTGTTTTTT
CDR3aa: CASSVGLVGNTGELFF

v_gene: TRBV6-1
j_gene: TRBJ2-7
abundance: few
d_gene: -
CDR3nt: TGTGCCAGCAGTGTGGACATTAGGACCTACGAGCAGTACTTC
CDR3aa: CASSVDIRTYEQYF

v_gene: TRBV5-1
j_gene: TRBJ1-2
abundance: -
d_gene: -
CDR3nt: TGCGCCAGCAGCTTGCTCCCAATGGGTAACTATGGCTACACCTTC
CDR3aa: CASSLLPMGNYGYTF